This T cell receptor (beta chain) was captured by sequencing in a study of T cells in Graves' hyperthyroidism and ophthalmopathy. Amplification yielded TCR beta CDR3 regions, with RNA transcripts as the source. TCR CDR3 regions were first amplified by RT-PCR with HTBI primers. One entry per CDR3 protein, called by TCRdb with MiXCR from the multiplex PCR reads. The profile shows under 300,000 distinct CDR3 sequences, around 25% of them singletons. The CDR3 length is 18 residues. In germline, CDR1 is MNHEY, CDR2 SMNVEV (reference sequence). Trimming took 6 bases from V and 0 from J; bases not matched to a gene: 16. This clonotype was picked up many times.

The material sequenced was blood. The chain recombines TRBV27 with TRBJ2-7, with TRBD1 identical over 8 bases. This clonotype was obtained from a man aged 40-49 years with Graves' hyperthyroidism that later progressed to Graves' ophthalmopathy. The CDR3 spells CASSRARTGSSNSYEQYF. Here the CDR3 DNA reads TGTGCCAGCAGCCGAGCTCGGACAGGGAGCTCCAACTCCTACGAGCAGTACTTC.